Each of the 13 T cell receptor beta chains below was sequenced from the same sample in a study of vaccination effects on CD4 cells after COVID-19. Expansion with viral peptide pools was applied to antigen-specific CD4+ T cells by the ViraFEST assay prior to sequencing. It was after approximately 11 days of culture that CD4+ T cells were isolated. The vaccine recipients had no prior SARS-CoV-2 infection, with negative nucleocapsid antibodies. The data were produced by immunoSEQ multiplex PCR, yet TCRdb's version contains in-frame clones alone and is incomplete. The profile shows some 68,000 clones, about four fifths of them singletons. For these receptors, no antigen is known. The source was CD4+ T cells from PBMCs cultured with SARS-CoV-2 spike peptides, collected before COVID-19 vaccination. All receptors come from a human donor who received a COVID-19 vaccine.

The chain couples TRBV13 to TRBJ2-5; D perhaps matches TRBD2 (6 bases). The length of the CDR3 is 14 residues. The ends were cut back, 5 bases at V and 2 bases at J, with 12 bases in the middle. In germline, CDR1 is PRHDT, CDR2 FYEKMQ (reference sequence). The CDR3 here is CASSPRGKQETQYF. In nucleotides, the CDR3 is TGTGCCAGCAGCCCACGGGGGAAACAAGAGACCCAGTACTTC.

The V call is TRBV29-1, the J call TRBJ2-3; 13 positions agree with TRBD2. The CDR3 consists of 15 residues. V shed 6 bases and J 2 bases; nucleotides not matched to a gene: 5. Looked up from germline, CDR1 is SQVTM and CDR2 is ANQGSEA. The chain's CDR3 is CSVGGLAGITDTQYF. CDR3 nucleotides: TGCAGCGTCGGGGGACTAGCGGGGATCACAGATACGCAGTATTTT.

V gene TRBV7-8 combines with J gene TRBJ1-4; D ambiguous. The germline CDR1 and CDR2 sequences are SGHVS and FQNEAQ. The CDR3 sequence is 16 residues long. The V end was cut by 5 bases, the J end by 7 bases, with 20 bases between. The CDR3 nucleotides read TGTGCCAGCAGCCTCCTCGTGGACTATCGCGGTGAAAAACTGTTTTTT. Protein product: CASSLLVDYRGEKLFF.

V gene TRBV7-2 combines with J gene TRBJ1-1; a possible D gene is TRBD1 (6 bases). CDR1 is SGHTA and CDR2 is FQGNSA in the germline V gene. Trimming pared 0 bases from V and 7 bases from J, leaving 21 bases between. There are 17 residues in the CDR3. The CDR3 bases are TGTGCCAGCAGCTTAGCGAGGGGGGGGGACCTGTCCTTTGAAGCTTTCTTT. Translating it yields CASSLARGGDLSFEAFF.

V is TRBV7-3 and J is TRBJ1-1; no reliable D call. The CDR3 is 14 amino acids. CDR1 is SGHTA and CDR2 is FQGTGA in the germline V gene. Trimming cost V 0 bases and J 5 bases, with 10 bases left between them. The DNA for the CDR3 is TGTGCCAGCAGCTTAACTCCGACGGCTACTGAAGCTTTCTTT. This translates into CASSLTPTATEAFF.

This clone has a handful of counts. The V and J genes are TRBV14 and TRBJ2-7, with unresolved D. This CDR3 spans 17 amino acids. In germline, CDR1 is SGHDN, CDR2 FVKESK. Trimming left V 0 bases short and J 5 bases short, with 20 bases between. The CDR3: CASSQDLGKGPPHEQYV. The CDR3 DNA is TGTGCCAGCAGCCAAGATCTTGGTAAGGGTCCTCCCCACGAGCAGTACGTC.

CDR3 protein: CASSIPGRGNEQFF. DNA for the CDR3: TGTGCCAGTAGTATACCCGGAAGAGGCAATGAGCAGTTCTTC. This rearrangement joins TRBV19 to TRBJ2-1; D ambiguous. This CDR3 is built from 14 residues. Deletions cut 2 bases from V and 6 bases from J, with 11 bases between. Germline V gives CDR1 LNHDA, CDR2 SQIVND (reference sequence).

The rearrangement uses TRBV2 and TRBJ2-5; perhaps D is TRBD1 or TRBD2 (5 bases each). The CDR3 extends over 14 amino acids. V lost 5 bases and J lost 3, with 13 bases in between. Germline CDR1 and CDR2: SNHLY and FYNNEI. The CDR3 reads CASSWGTYEETQYF. The CDR3, as DNA: TGTGCCAGCAGTTGGGGGACGTATGAAGAGACCCAGTACTTC. Supplemented by reference TRBV2 and TRBJ2-5, the full variable domain reads EPEVTQTPSHQVTQMGQEVILRCVPISNHLYFYWYRQILGQKVEFLVSFYNNEISEKSEIFDDQFSVERPDGSNFTLKIRSTKLEDSAMYFCASSWGTYEETQYFGPGTRLLVL.

This chain connects TRBV12-3 or TRBV12-4 to TRBJ1-5, with D possibly being TRBD1 (5 bases). The CDR3 is made up of 13 amino acids. Trimming removed 5 bases at V and 5 bases at J, with 10 bases between. The CDR3 sequence: CASSTDIYQPQHF. CDR3 sequence (DNA): TGTGCCAGCAGTACGGACATTTATCAGCCCCAGCATTTT.

This chain uses TRBV5-5 with TRBJ2-6, with a tentative D call TRBD1 (5 bases). V lost 2 bases and J lost 4, with 19 bases in between. The V gene's germline CDR1 is SGHKS and CDR2 YYEKEE (reference sequence). The CDR3 is made up of 18 amino acids. The CDR3 region is CASSFDFGASTGANVLTF. Here the CDR3 DNA reads TGTGCCAGCAGCTTTGATTTTGGGGCTAGTACCGGGGCCAACGTCCTGACTTTC.

The rearrangement uses TRBV27 and TRBJ1-2; 9 bases fit TRBD1. The CDR3 is 14 amino acids. Germline assignment: CDR1 MNHEY and CDR2 SMNVEV (reference sequence). V lost 6 bases to trimming and J lost 4 bases; unmatched junction nucleotides: 6. The CDR3 reads CASSQGQGSYGYTF. CDR3 in DNA: TGTGCCAGCAGCCAAGGACAGGGGAGCTATGGCTACACCTTC.

The CDR3 DNA reads TGCGCCAGCAGATTACTAGTACAGGAAGAGGGAGAGACCCAGTACTTC. It is translated as CASRLLVQEEGETQYF. V usage is TRBV5-1 and J usage is TRBJ2-5; D could derive from TRBD1 or TRBD2 (5 bases each). Germline V gene sequence: CDR1 SGHRS, CDR2 YFSETQ. V gave up 5 bases and J gave up 4 bases, with 21 bases separating them. The CDR3 is 16 residues long.

J is TRBJ2-3 and V is TRBV9; TRBD2 agrees at 8 bases. The CDR3 length is 17 residues. V lost 2 bases, J lost 0 bases, and 8 bases stayed unmatched. From germline, CDR1 is SGDLS and CDR2 YYNGEE. The CDR3 DNA sequence: TGTGCCAGCAGCGTGGCTAGCGGGTTACAGAGCACAGATACGCAGTATTTT. This encodes CASSVASGLQSTDTQYF. The complete variable domain, with remaining parts taken from reference TRBV9 and TRBJ2-3, reads DSGVTQTPKHLITATGQRVTLRCSPRSGDLSVYWYQQSLDQGLQFLIQYYNGEERAKGNILERFSAQQFPDLHSELNLSSLELGDSALYFCASSVASGLQSTDTQYFGPGTRLTVL.